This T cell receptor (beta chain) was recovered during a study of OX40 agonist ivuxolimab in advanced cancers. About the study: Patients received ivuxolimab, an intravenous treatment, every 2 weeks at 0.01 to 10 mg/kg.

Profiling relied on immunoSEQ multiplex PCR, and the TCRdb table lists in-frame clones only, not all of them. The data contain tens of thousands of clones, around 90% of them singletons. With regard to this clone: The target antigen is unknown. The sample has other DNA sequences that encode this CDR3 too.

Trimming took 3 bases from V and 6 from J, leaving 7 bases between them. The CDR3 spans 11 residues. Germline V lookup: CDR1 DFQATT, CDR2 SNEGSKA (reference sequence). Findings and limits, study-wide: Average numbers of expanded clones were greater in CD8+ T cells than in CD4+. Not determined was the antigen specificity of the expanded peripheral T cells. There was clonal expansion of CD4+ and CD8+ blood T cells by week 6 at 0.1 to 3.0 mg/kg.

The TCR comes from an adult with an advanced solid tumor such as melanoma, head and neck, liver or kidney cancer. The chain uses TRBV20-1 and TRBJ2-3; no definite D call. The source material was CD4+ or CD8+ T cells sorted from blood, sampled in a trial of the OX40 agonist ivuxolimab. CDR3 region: CSASPQDTQYF. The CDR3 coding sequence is TGCAGTGCTAGTCCTCAGGATACGCAGTATTTT.